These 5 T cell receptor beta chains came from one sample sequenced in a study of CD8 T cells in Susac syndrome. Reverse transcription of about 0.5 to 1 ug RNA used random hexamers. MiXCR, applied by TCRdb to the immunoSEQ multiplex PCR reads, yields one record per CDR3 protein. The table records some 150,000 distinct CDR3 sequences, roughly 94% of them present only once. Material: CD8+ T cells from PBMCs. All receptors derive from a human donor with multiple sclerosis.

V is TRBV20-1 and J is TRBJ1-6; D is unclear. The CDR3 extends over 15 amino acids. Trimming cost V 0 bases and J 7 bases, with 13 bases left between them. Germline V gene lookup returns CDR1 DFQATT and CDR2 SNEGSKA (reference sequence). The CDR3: CSAREGARRNSPLHF. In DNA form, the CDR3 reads TGCAGTGCTAGAGAGGGCGCTAGGAGGAATTCACCCCTCCACTTT.

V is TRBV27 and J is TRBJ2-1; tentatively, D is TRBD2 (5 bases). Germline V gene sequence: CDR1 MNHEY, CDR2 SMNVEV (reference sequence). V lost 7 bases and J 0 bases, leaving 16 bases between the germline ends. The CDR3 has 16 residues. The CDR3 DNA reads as TGTGCCAGCACCCCCGAGTCGGGGAGCTCCTACAATGAGCAGTTCTTC. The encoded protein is CASTPESGSSYNEQFF.

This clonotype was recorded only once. CDR3 loop: CASSTQGLHYGYTF. Here the CDR3 DNA reads TGTGCCAGCAGCACTCAGGGGCTACACTATGGCTACACCTTC. J is TRBJ1-2 and V is TRBV9; the D gene is possibly TRBD1 (6 bases). V lost 4 bases and J 3 bases, leaving 13 bases between the germline ends. The CDR3 runs to 14 residues. The germline V gene has CDR1 SGDLS and CDR2 YYNGEE.

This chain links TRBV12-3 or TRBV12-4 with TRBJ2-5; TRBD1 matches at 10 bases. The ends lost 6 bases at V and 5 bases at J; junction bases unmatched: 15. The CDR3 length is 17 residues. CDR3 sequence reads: CASSLLGPTGGDETQYF. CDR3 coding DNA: TGTGCCAGCAGCCTTCTTGGACCGACAGGGGGCGACGAGACCCAGTACTTC.

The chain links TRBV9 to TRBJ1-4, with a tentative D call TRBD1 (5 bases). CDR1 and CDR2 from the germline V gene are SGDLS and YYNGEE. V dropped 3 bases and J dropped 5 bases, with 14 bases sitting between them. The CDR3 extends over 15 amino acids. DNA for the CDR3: TGTGCCAGCAGCGGAACCGGGACGGAGAATGAAAAACTGTTTTTT. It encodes CASSGTGTENEKLFF.